A single sample is the source of the 7 T cell receptor beta chains below, sequenced in a study of Graves' ophthalmopathy and Graves' hyperthyroidism. Scientists amplified the TCR beta CDR3 regions from RNA transcripts. Investigators did first-round RT-PCR with HTBI primers, then second-round multiplex PCR. MiXCR was run by TCRdb on the multiplex PCR reads, yielding one entry per CDR3 protein. The data show about 620,000 distinct CDR3 sequences, with about 24% seen just once and approximately 7.7% held by the top ten. Source material: peripheral blood. The receptors shown here come from a woman aged 18-29 years with stable Graves' hyperthyroidism. Some clones in this sample may be carry-over from other donors' samples.

The rearrangement uses TRBV6-1 and TRBJ1-1, with D hard to call. CDR3 length: 12 amino acids. The V and J ends lost 7 bases and 7 bases respectively, with 13 bases between them. Germline V gives CDR1 MNHNS, CDR2 SASEGT. As DNA, the CDR3 is TGTGCCAGCACCCCCTCGGACGGTGAAGCTTTCTTT. It is translated as CASTPSDGEAFF.

This clonotype was found many times. The J gene is TRBJ2-5, the V gene TRBV9, with 9 nucleotides matching TRBD2. Trimming cost V 3 bases and J 4 bases; bases outside gene matches: 10. CDR1 and CDR2 (germline): SGDLS, YYNGEE. CDR3 length: 16 residues. The CDR3 is CASSALSGGPGETQYF. CDR3 in DNA: TGTGCCAGCAGCGCCTTAAGCGGGGGGCCAGGAGAGACCCAGTACTTC.

This clonotype was picked up many times. This chain links TRBV5-1 with TRBJ2-2; D not resolved. The CDR3 is made up of 14 amino acids. The germline V and J ends were trimmed by 6 bases and 3 bases, with 12 bases remaining between them. Germline-derived CDR1 and CDR2 are SGHRS and YFSETQ. The DNA for the CDR3 is TGCGCCAGCACCCCCCTCATGGACACCGGGGAGCTGTTTTTT. This encodes CASTPLMDTGELFF.

This clonotype was seen repeatedly, ten times or more. The V gene is TRBV12-3 or TRBV12-4, the J gene TRBJ1-1, with D perhaps matching TRBD1 (6 bases). This CDR3 has 12 residues. The V end lost 7 bases, the J end lost 6 bases, and 12 bases lay between the germline ends. The CDR3 DNA reads TGTGCCAGCATTACGGACAGCGCTGAAGCTTTCTTT. Its protein is CASITDSAEAFF.

This clonotype appeared a few times. At one end the junction does not follow the germline gene, possibly because of a read error. This chain uses TRBV19 with TRBJ1-1; 10 bases are a match to TRBD1. The CDR3 consists of 14 residues. Germline values: CDR1 LNHDA, CDR2 SQIVND (reference sequence). CDR3 bases: TGTGCCAGTAGTACGGGACAGGGGAACACTGAAGCTTCCTTT. This encodes CASSTGQGNTEASF.

This clonotype was seen only a few times. The J gene is TRBJ2-7, the V gene TRBV28; D might be TRBD1 (6 bases). Per germline, CDR1 MDHEN and CDR2 SYDVKM. V was clipped by 3 bases and J by 0 bases, with 15 bases between them. There are 16 residues in the CDR3. CDR3 sequence reads: CASSLFGRDISYEQYF. Written as DNA, the CDR3 is TGTGCCAGCAGTTTGTTCGGCCGGGACATCTCCTACGAGCAGTACTTC.

This clonotype was observed at least ten times. The rearrangement uses TRBV11-3 and TRBJ1-1; a possible D gene is TRBD1 (5 bases). The germline V gene has CDR1 SGHNT and CDR2 YENEEA. V was shortened by 1 base and J by 1 base, with 16 bases between the two germline ends. The length of the CDR3 is 17 residues. In DNA, the CDR3 is TGTGCCAGCAGCTTAGTCCCATTCTGGGGACGGAACACTGAAGCTTTCTTT. This gives the protein CASSLVPFWGRNTEAFF. Filled out from reference TRBV11-3 and TRBJ1-1, the complete variable domain reads EAGVVQSPRYKIIEKKQPVAFWCNPISGHNTLYWYLQNLGQGPELLIRYENEEAVDDSQLPKDRFSAERLKGVDSTLKIQPAELGDSAVYLCASSLVPFWGRNTEAFFGQGTRLTVV.